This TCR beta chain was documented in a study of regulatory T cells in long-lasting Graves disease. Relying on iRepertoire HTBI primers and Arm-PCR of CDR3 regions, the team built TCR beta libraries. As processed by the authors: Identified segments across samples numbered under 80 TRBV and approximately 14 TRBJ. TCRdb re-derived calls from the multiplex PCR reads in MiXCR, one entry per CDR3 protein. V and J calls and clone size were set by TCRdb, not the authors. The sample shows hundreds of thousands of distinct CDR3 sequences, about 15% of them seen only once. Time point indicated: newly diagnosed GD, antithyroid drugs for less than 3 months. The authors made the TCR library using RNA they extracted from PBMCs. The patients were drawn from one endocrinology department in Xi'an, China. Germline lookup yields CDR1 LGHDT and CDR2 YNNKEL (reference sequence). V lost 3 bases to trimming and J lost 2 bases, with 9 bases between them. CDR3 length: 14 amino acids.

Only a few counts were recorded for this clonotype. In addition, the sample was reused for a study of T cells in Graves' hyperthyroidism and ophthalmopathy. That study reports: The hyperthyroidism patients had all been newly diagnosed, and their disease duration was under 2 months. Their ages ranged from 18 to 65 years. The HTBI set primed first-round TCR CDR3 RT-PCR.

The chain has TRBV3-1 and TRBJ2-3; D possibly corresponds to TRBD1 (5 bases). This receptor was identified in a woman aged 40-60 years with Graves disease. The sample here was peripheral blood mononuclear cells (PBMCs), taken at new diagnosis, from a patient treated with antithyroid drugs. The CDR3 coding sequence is TGTGCCAGCAGCCACAGGGTTATCACAGATACGCAGTATTTT. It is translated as CASSHRVITDTQYF.